This paragraph covers one T cell receptor beta chain sequence. Its recognized antigen is unknown. No qualities accompany the bases; no much larger clone lies one base away. These data belong to a study of Graves' ophthalmopathy and Graves' hyperthyroidism (dated by TCRdb to the late 2010s). For context, the study as a whole: Peripheral blood samples were taken at the time of initial diagnosis, before any treatment was given. The study used TCR beta repertoire signatures to distinguish Graves' ophthalmopathy from Graves' hyperthyroidism and to predict progression to ophthalmopathy. In total, approximately 130 blood samples were TCR-sequenced: some 43 ophthalmopathy, about 75 hyperthyroidism and about 17 hyperthyroidism-to-ophthalmopathy patients. To explore V-J signatures that separate ophthalmopathy from hyperthyroidism, a discovery set of about a hundred patients was enrolled, consisting of 40 to 45 with ophthalmopathy and around 60 with stable hyperthyroidism. An independent validation cohort was composed of about 20 hyperthyroidism patients and around 16 patients who later progressed from hyperthyroidism to ophthalmopathy. T-cell repertoires of thyroid tissue and blood were compared in five or six hyperthyroidism patients. Following sampling, methimazole starting at 30 mg daily was administered to hyperthyroidism patients, and high-dose intravenous methylprednisolone was administered to ophthalmopathy patients. The 100 discovery patients were randomly split 7:3 into training and test sets. Results and caveats for the whole study, not just this receptor: Sample size was not predetermined statistically, and investigators were not blinded to group allocation. Ophthalmopathy was separated from stable hyperthyroidism by the 13-signature model with roughly 90% sensitivity and less than 82% specificity in cross-validation and with 80%/75% in the test set. In validation, the model predicted ophthalmopathy progression with roughly 68% sensitivity and about 73% specificity; roughly 12 predicted patients were CT-confirmed with GO in a median of approximately six months. Among expanded thyroid clonotypes with frequency above 0.001, most also showed up in blood, which suggests that blood repertoires may reflect the thyroid immune response.

Hyperthyroidism was defined as stable when no progression to ophthalmopathy occurred within 18 months of follow-up. Hyperthyroidism patients were newly diagnosed, with disease duration under 2 months, and aged 18 to 65 years. Patients with other autoimmune diseases, uncontrolled infections, pregnancy or lactation were excluded from the study. Clinical symptoms, serum thyroxine, TRAb, thyroid ultrasound and orbital computed tomography formed the basis of the diagnosis. Ficoll-Paque density gradient centrifugation was used to isolate PBMCs from about 10 ml of fresh peripheral blood. Trizol reagent was used to extract the total RNA, and its quality was then checked on an Agilent 2100 Bioanalyzer. For repertoire sequencing, TCR beta CDR3 regions were amplified from RNA transcripts. A first-round RT-PCR used HTBI primers with the Qiagen OneStep RT-PCR kit, followed by a second-round multiplex PCR, size selection and purification. Libraries were sequenced paired-end with 100 bp reads on an Illumina HiSeq2000. In the original analysis: SOAPnuke was used to process the reads, removing any read that contained adapters or uncalled bases, had a mean Phred below 15, or lacked an exact match to the constant primer or identifier. COPE v1.2.5 was used to merge high-quality paired reads. Unique nucleotide sequences were defined as clonotypes and aligned to IMGT TRB V, D and J references using MiTCR v1.1. The analysis was limited to V-J combinations with a frequency above 0.0001, which together covered approximately 99% of the repertoires. For each V-J combination, a TCR clonal expansion and chaos score was defined as F50 clonal expansion divided by the chaos observed in the TCRdist matrix. Welch's t-statistics and random forest were used to reduce the features to 10 to 15 V-J combinations, which were then used as input to a naive Bayes classifier. The Morisita-Horn index was used to measure how similar the thyroid and blood repertoires were. The public reads were run again by TCRdb, first through fastp at Q25 and then through MiXCR, and only productive beta chains were kept. Each entry merges the rows of one CDR3 protein and shows their most common DNA and genes. These V and J calls are TCRdb output, not the study's own analysis. The sample table shows about 620,000 distinct CDR3 sequences, and around a fifth are seen once. Together, the top ten hold 7.1% of the sample.

Trimming costs V 2 bases and J 8 bases, and their ends lie 7 bases apart. The CDR3 spans 12 residues, from the cysteine through the phenylalanine. CDR3 DNA is the only sequence kept; it has 36 bases, read in frame from the first base. This chain is built from TRBV12-3 or TRBV12-4 and TRBJ2-4; no D gene call is confident. The clonotype comes from a woman between 18 and 29 years old with stable Graves' hyperthyroidism. Some clones in this sample may be carry-over from other donors' samples. Donor details come from another sample of the same person, matched by shared clones. The sample comprised peripheral blood. The CDR3 loop reads CASSLKGYIQYF. The DNA sequence is TGTGCCAGCAGTTTAAAGGGATACATTCAGTACTTC.